This T cell receptor (beta chain) was obtained from a study of blood T cell repertoires in COVID-19. Background on the study: Sites across the United States, Italy and Spain contributed samples from acute and convalescent COVID-19. Nucleic acid was either cDNA or gDNA, and it came from T cells, B-cell-depleted T cells, or PBMCs.

CDR1 is KGHDR and CDR2 is SFDVKD in the germline V gene. Trimming pared 4 bases from V and 1 base from J, leaving 9 bases between. This CDR3 is built from 14 residues. Per the original methods: Amplified reference gene primers provided the basis for estimating nucleated cell counts. Clones were read by immunoSEQ multiplex PCR, and TCRdb kept only the in-frame ones, dropping some. That table supplies the V and J calls and clone size; D and trimming were determined from the DNA. The sample consists of approximately 300,000 clones, around 85% of them appearing once. This chain links TRBV24-1 with TRBJ2-5; a weak D match, TRBD1 (6 bases). The receptor was derived from a woman aged 25 to 39 who had recovered from COVID-19. Sequenced: PBMCs or T cells enriched from blood (not recorded which). The CDR3 sequence: CATSDVDSQETQYF. CDR3 coding DNA: TGTGCCACCAGTGACGTGGACAGCCAAGAGACCCAGTACTTC.